Shown below are 26 T cell receptor beta chains from a single sample sequenced in a study of blood T cells in healthy people across ages. It was with a sample-barcoded 5' primer and a J-beta primer mix that a second PCR of about 6 to 11 cycles was run. One entry per CDR3 protein, called by TCRdb with MiXCR from the 5' RACE reads. The sample lists about 720,000 distinct CDR3 sequences; about 25% were seen once. The same specimen was also included in a second study, on T cells of mothers and their children.

Sample: blood. Receptors were obtained from a boy younger than 18 in good health.

This clonotype showed up many times. V gene TRBV28 combines with J gene TRBJ1-2; the D gene is possibly TRBD1 (6 bases). Trimming pared 2 bases from V and 4 bases from J, leaving 8 bases between. The CDR3 length is 13 residues. The V gene's germline CDR1 is MDHEN and CDR2 SYDVKM. CDR3 in amino acids: CASSLDRSYGYTF. For the CDR3, the DNA is TGTGCCAGCAGTTTAGACAGGTCCTATGGCTACACCTTC.

This sequence joins TRBV6-5 and TRBJ2-1; 9 bases align to TRBD2. Germline V CDR1 and CDR2: MNHEY, SVGAGI. With V trimmed by 0 bases and J by 4 bases, 16 bases remained unmatched. The CDR3 runs to 20 residues. The CDR3 DNA reads as TGTGCCAGCAGTTACTCGATAGGGGCGGCTAGCGGGACTACTTACAATGAGCAGTTCTTC. Protein: CASSYSIGAASGTTYNEQFF.

This sequence joins TRBV4-1 and TRBJ1-2; D not certain. V was trimmed by 3 bases and J by 7 bases, leaving 15 bases between them. The CDR3 totals 14 residues. CDR1 is MGHRA, CDR2 YSYEKL, per germline. CDR3 sequence: CASSHPFRYLGYTF. CDR3 bases: TGCGCCAGCAGCCACCCCTTTCGGTATCTTGGCTACACCTTC.

This clonotype was counted a few times. The V and J genes are TRBV20-1 and TRBJ2-5; 9 bases line up with TRBD2. Trimming removed 6 bases from V and 5 bases from J; junction bases left unmatched: 7. The CDR3 has 13 amino acids. Looked up from germline, CDR1 is DFQATT and CDR2 is SNEGSKA (reference sequence). The chain's CDR3 is CSAFIAGAETQYF. DNA of the CDR3: TGCAGTGCATTCATAGCGGGGGCTGAGACCCAGTACTTC.

This clonotype has only a few counts. The chain uses TRBV28 and TRBJ2-2, with TRBD1 identical over 7 bases. The CDR3 extends over 14 amino acids. After removal of 3 bases from V and 5 bases from J, the junction contained 3 bases not matched to a gene. CDR1 is MDHEN and CDR2 is SYDVKM in the germline V gene. CDR3 DNA sequence: TGTGCCAGCAGTTTTGACAGGGAAACCGGGGAGCTGTTTTTT. Encoded protein: CASSFDRETGELFF.

This clonotype was picked up a small number of times. The chain is built from TRBV25-1 and TRBJ1-3, with 8 nucleotides matching TRBD1. V lost 8 bases and J lost 3; bases outside the gene matches: 12. Germline CDR1 is MGHDK and CDR2 is SYGVNS. This CDR3 comprises 16 residues. CDR3: CASHEGAGGYGNTIYF. CDR3 in DNA: TGTGCCAGCCACGAAGGGGCAGGGGGCTATGGAAACACCATATATTTT.

This clonotype has just a few counts. The chain uses TRBV14 and TRBJ2-5; unclear D gene. The DNA end lines up better with TRBJ2-7; the J call may be wrong. Germline values: CDR1 SGHDN, CDR2 FVKESK. The CDR3 consists of 15 residues. CDR3 bases: TGTGCCAGCAGCCAAGAGGCAGGCTCGGTTTACGAGCAGTACTTC. The encoded protein is CASSQEAGSVYEQYF.

The chain couples TRBV20-1 to TRBJ2-5, with D possibly being TRBD1 (5 bases). V gave up 1 base and J gave up 5 bases, with 17 bases separating them. The CDR3 has 15 amino acids. The germline gives CDR1 DFQATT, CDR2 SNEGSKA (reference sequence). The CDR3 protein is CSARAGAPKRETQYF. The CDR3 coding sequence is TGCAGTGCTAGAGCTGGGGCCCCGAAGAGGGAGACCCAGTACTTC.

This clonotype was seen only a few times. The chain employs TRBV7-6 and TRBJ2-7; 8 positions match TRBD1. Germline assignment: CDR1 SGHVS and CDR2 FNYEAQ. The CDR3 has 17 amino acids. Trimming removed 5 bases from V and 5 bases from J; junction bases left unmatched: 17. The CDR3: CASSPRTTRTGYNEQYF. As DNA, the CDR3 is TGTGCCAGCAGCCCGCGAACGACCCGGACAGGGTACAACGAGCAGTACTTC.

The chain couples TRBV20-1 to TRBJ2-1, with TRBD1 identical over 10 bases. This CDR3 is built from 17 residues. Germline V gene data show CDR1 as DFQATT and CDR2 as SNEGSKA (reference sequence). Unmatched junction bases numbered 8, after V lost 3 bases and J lost 0 bases. The CDR3 nucleotides read TGCAGTGCTAGCGACAGGGGGCGACGGCGCTCCTACAATGAGCAGTTCTTC. It encodes CSASDRGRRRSYNEQFF.

CDR3 amino acids: CASSLDLGETQYF. In DNA form, the CDR3 reads TGTGCCAGCAGCTTAGACCTGGGGGAGACCCAGTACTTC. The rearrangement joins TRBV7-8 to TRBJ2-5; D unclear. Germline V CDR1 and CDR2: SGHVS, FQNEAQ. V was shortened by 1 base and J by 5 bases, with 8 bases between the two germline ends. The CDR3 runs 13 residues.

The genes are TRBV4-3 and TRBJ2-3; a weak D match, TRBD2 (6 bases). Germline V gives CDR1 LGHNA, CDR2 YSLEER. This CDR3 region has 17 residues. Trimming removed 4 bases from V and 4 bases from J, with 21 bases in between. The CDR3 DNA reads TGCGCCAGCAGCCCCAATCCCGCTGCGGGGCTCGCAGATACGCAGTATTTT. This sequence encodes CASSPNPAAGLADTQYF.

The chain combines TRBV19 with TRBJ2-7; D might be TRBD1 (5 bases). V lost 5 bases and J lost 5, with 13 bases in between. This CDR3 comprises 13 residues. The germline CDR1 and CDR2 sequences are LNHDA and SQIVND (reference sequence). In nucleotides, the CDR3 is TGTGCCAGTAGTTTCCAGGGCGTGAACGAGCAGTACTTC. It encodes CASSFQGVNEQYF.

The V gene is TRBV7-9, the J gene TRBJ2-7, with 12 bases matching TRBD1. Per the germline V gene, CDR1 is SEHNR and CDR2 is FQNEAQ (reference sequence). Trimming removed 5 bases from V and 5 bases from J; junction bases left unmatched: 7. CDR3 size: 15 residues. The CDR3 DNA sequence: TGTGCCAGCAGCCGGACGGGACAGGGGGCTAACGAGCAGTACTTC. Translation gives CASSRTGQGANEQYF.

The chain joins TRBV9 to TRBJ2-5, with 9 bases matching TRBD1. V lost 4 bases to trimming and J lost 4 bases; unmatched junction nucleotides: 8. Germline V CDR1 and CDR2: SGDLS, YYNGEE. CDR3 length equals 15 residues. The DNA of the CDR3 is TGTGCCAGCAGCCCGGTGGACAGGGGAGCAGAGACCCAGTACTTC. Its translation: CASSPVDRGAETQYF.

V usage is TRBV5-1 and J usage is TRBJ1-6; possible D gene TRBD1, 6 bases. Germline V gives CDR1 SGHRS, CDR2 YFSETQ. Trimming shortened V by 4 bases and J by 4 bases, and 12 bases separated the two germline ends. This CDR3 is 15 amino acids long. The CDR3 DNA is TGCGCCAGCAGCGCTGGACAGCCATATAATTCACCCCTCCACTTT. Amino acids: CASSAGQPYNSPLHF.

This chain connects TRBV20-1 to TRBJ2-7, with D hard to call. Trimming cost V 0 bases and J 4 bases, with 10 bases left between them. The germline gives CDR1 DFQATT, CDR2 SNEGSKA (reference sequence). The CDR3 runs 13 residues. The CDR3 loop is CSAREIKDYEQYF. Here the CDR3 DNA reads TGCAGTGCTAGAGAAATAAAGGATTACGAGCAGTACTTC.

The chain uses TRBV4-2 and TRBJ2-3; 7 bases are shared with TRBD2. The CDR3 totals 17 residues. V shed 1 base, J shed 2 bases, and the junction held 9 bases outside the gene matches. Germline V gives CDR1 LGHNA, CDR2 YNFKEQ. This chain's CDR3 is CASSQGLAETTTDTQYF. The CDR3, as DNA: TGTGCCAGCAGCCAAGGCCTAGCGGAGACGACCACAGATACGCAGTATTTT.

The table lists this clonotype with a few counts. The chain has TRBV7-9 and TRBJ1-2; TRBD1 matches at 7 bases. CDR3 length equals 13 residues. The J segment lost 10 bases and the V segment lost 4 bases, leaving 9 bases of the junction unmatched. CDR1 SEHNR and CDR2 FQNEAQ come from the germline V gene (reference sequence). CDR3 sequence reads: CASSSQGQLLYTF. The DNA of the CDR3 is TGTGCCAGCAGCTCGCAGGGACAGCTTCTCTACACCTTC.

The chain has TRBV5-1 and TRBJ2-7, with D possibly called TRBD1 or TRBD2 (5 bases each). The CDR3 loop spans 15 amino acids. The germline V gene encodes CDR1 SGHRS and CDR2 YFSETQ. The ends were cut back, 4 bases at V and 1 base at J, with 15 bases in the middle. CDR3 sequence: CASSSQPGPSYEQYF. The CDR3 nucleotides are TGCGCCAGCAGCAGCCAGCCGGGACCGTCCTACGAGCAGTACTTC.

This clonotype was seen once. This rearrangement joins TRBV20-1 to TRBJ2-5; TRBD2 matches 11 bases. The DNA matches TRBJ2-1 better at its end, which makes the J call doubtful. Germline lookup yields CDR1 DFQATT and CDR2 SNEGSKA (reference sequence). The CDR3 totals 13 residues. CDR3 nucleotide sequence: TGCAGTGCTAGAGATTCTAGCGGGGGGTCGCAGTTCTTC. It encodes CSARDSSGGSQFF.

The J gene is TRBJ1-4, the V gene TRBV6-1; D possibly corresponds to TRBD1 (5 bases). The CDR3 has 14 amino acids. The V gene's germline CDR1 is MNHNS and CDR2 SASEGT. V was shortened by 6 bases and J by 0 bases, with 8 bases between the two germline ends. The CDR3 here is CASREGTTNEKLFF. For the CDR3, the DNA is TGTGCCAGCAGGGAGGGGACAACTAATGAAAAACTGTTTTTT.

Only a few counts were recorded for this clonotype. The rearrangement uses TRBV27 and TRBJ2-5; no definite D call. Germline V gives CDR1 MNHEY, CDR2 SMNVEV (reference sequence). This CDR3 spans 14 amino acids. The V end lost 7 bases, the J end lost 1 base, and 13 bases lay between the germline ends. CDR3 DNA sequence: TGTGCCAGCACAACCGGATGGACCCAAGAGACCCAGTACTTC. Its protein product is CASTTGWTQETQYF.

This clonotype was detected only a few times. The chain has TRBV4-3 and TRBJ2-6, with D possibly matching TRBD2 (6 bases). The V end was cut by 3 bases, the J end by 0 bases, with 12 bases between. Germline V lookup: CDR1 LGHNA, CDR2 YSLEER. This CDR3 comprises 17 residues. CDR3 residues: CASSQAGLSSGANVLTF. CDR3 bases: TGCGCCAGCAGCCAGGCGGGACTCTCCTCTGGGGCCAACGTCCTGACTTTC.

This clonotype was counted between two and nine times. The V call is TRBV5-1, the J call TRBJ2-7, with D unclear. V was trimmed by 0 bases and J by 5 bases, leaving 9 bases between them. The CDR3 runs 13 residues. Per germline, CDR1 SGHRS and CDR2 YFSETQ. CDR3 region: CASSLGRVDEQYF. The CDR3 DNA reads TGCGCCAGCAGCTTGGGTAGGGTCGACGAGCAGTACTTC.

This clonotype was detected a few times. The rearrangement links TRBV28 to TRBJ2-2, with 9 bases aligning to TRBD1. The CDR3 has 15 residues. Germline V gene sequence: CDR1 MDHEN, CDR2 SYDVKM. The junction had 5 bases not matched to a gene; V was cut back by 6 bases and J by 3 bases. For the CDR3, the DNA is TGTGCCAGCAGGAACAGGGGGCTGTACACCGGGGAGCTGTTTTTT. Encoded protein: CASRNRGLYTGELFF.